This T cell receptor (beta chain) was found in a study of CD8+ T cells in alopecia areata. Broader study findings: In scalp samples, resident alphabeta T cells of normal skin are also sequenced. There were many expanded lesional clones persisting in scalp and blood during tofacitinib.

Germline CDR1 SNHLY, CDR2 FYNNEI. This CDR3 has 14 residues. Losses at the gene ends were 8 bases for V and 4 bases for J; bases not matched to a gene: 8. Extracted from the samples, RNA was reverse transcribed into cDNA to serve as the sequencing template. Assay: immunoSEQ multiplex PCR; the TCRdb copy retains only in-frame clones and omits some. The table records 150,000 to 200,000 clones, under 60% of them present only once. Treatment in this sample: oral pan-JAK inhibitor, 5-10 mg twice daily. CD4+ and CD8+ T cells were sorted from PBMCs. This clone was counted between two and nine times. As yet, its antigen is unknown.

This sequence joins TRBV2 and TRBJ2-1; 7 positions match TRBD1. The origin of this receptor is a human donor with alopecia areata. Sequenced here: CD8+ T cells sorted from blood, sampled at week 24, from a patient treated with tofacitinib. The CDR3 region has the DNA TGTGCCAGCTATCCAGGGGGTGGATACAATGAGCAGTTCTTC. Protein: CASYPGGGYNEQFF.